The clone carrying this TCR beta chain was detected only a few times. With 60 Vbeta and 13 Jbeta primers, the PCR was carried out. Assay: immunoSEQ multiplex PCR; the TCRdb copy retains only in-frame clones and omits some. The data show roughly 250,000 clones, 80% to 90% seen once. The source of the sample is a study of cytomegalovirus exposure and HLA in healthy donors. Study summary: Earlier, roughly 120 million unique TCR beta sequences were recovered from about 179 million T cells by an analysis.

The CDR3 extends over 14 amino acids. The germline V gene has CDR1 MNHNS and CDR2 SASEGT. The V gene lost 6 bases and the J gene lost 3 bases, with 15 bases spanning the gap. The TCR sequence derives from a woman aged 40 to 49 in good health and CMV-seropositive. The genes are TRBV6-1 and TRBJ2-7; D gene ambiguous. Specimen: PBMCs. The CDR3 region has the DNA TGTGCCAGCAGGGTGACCGAGACGGGCTACGAGCAGTACTTC. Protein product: CASRVTETGYEQYF.